Shown below are 21 T cell receptor beta chains from a single sample sequenced in a study of blood T cell repertoires in COVID-19. Only in-frame clones appear in the TCRdb table, and some are missing; sequencing was by immunoSEQ multiplex PCR. Here the sample spans some 20,000 clones, about nine tenths being singletons. Sequences were obtained from peripheral blood. The source of these receptors is a man aged 45-65 years with active COVID-19.

CDR3 DNA sequence: TGTGCCAGCAGCCCTCTTGGACAGGGTTTTTTTGGCTACACCTTC. Protein sequence: CASSPLGQGFFGYTF. This chain links TRBV7-9 with TRBJ1-2; the match to TRBD1 covers 8 bases. J lost 7 bases, V lost 5 bases, and 12 bases had no gene match. There are 15 residues in the CDR3. Germline V gene data show CDR1 as SEHNR and CDR2 as FQNEAQ (reference sequence).

This sequence joins TRBV4-1 and TRBJ1-1, with 7 bases identical to TRBD1. After removal of 0 bases from V and 6 bases from J, the junction contained 4 bases not matched to a gene. Germline V CDR1 and CDR2: MGHRA, YSYEKL. The CDR3 sequence is 14 residues long. In DNA, the CDR3 is TGCGCCAGCAGCCAAGATGAAGGGGGCCCTGAAGCTTTCTTT. The encoded protein is CASSQDEGGPEAFF.

This rearrangement joins TRBV3-1 (or the pseudogene TRBV3-2) to TRBJ2-7, with D perhaps TRBD2 (5 bases). Germline CDR1 reads LGHDT; CDR2 reads YNNKEL (reference sequence). V lost 4 bases and J 0 bases, leaving 13 bases between the germline ends. CDR3 length: 15 amino acids. In DNA form, the CDR3 reads TGTGCCAGCAGCCCCCGGACTGGAAGCTCCTACGAGCAGTACTTC. It specifies CASSPRTGSSYEQYF.

This clone turned up a few times. V usage is TRBV6-1 and J usage is TRBJ2-3; no firm D call. The CDR3 has 14 amino acids. Trimming shortened V by 1 base and J by 2 bases, and 7 bases separated the two germline ends. Germline values: CDR1 MNHNS, CDR2 SASEGT. This chain's CDR3 is CASSEVQVTDTQYF. Here the CDR3 DNA reads TGTGCCAGCAGTGAAGTCCAGGTCACAGATACGCAGTATTTT.

The rearrangement links TRBV7-9 to TRBJ1-6; no clear D. The germline CDR1 and CDR2 sequences are SEHNR and FQNEAQ (reference sequence). The CDR3 has 15 residues. Deletions cut 3 bases from V and 2 bases from J, with 8 bases between. The CDR3 is CASSFGQAYNSPLHF. The CDR3 nucleotides are TGTGCCAGCAGCTTCGGTCAGGCCTATAATTCACCCCTCCACTTT.

This clone was observed a few times. The chain recombines TRBV5-4 with TRBJ1-1; D remains unclear. Germline loops: CDR1 SGHNT, CDR2 YYREEE (reference sequence). CDR3 length equals 11 residues. The germline V and J ends were trimmed by 0 bases and 8 bases, with 5 bases remaining between them. The CDR3 coding sequence is TGTGCCAGCAGCTTGGGGGCAGAAGCTTTCTTT. This sequence encodes CASSLGAEAFF.

This clone was detected once. J is TRBJ2-3 and V is TRBV5-8; tentatively, D is TRBD2 (6 bases). Trimming stripped 0 bases from V and 2 bases from J, with 13 bases between. The V gene's germline CDR1 is SGHTS and CDR2 YDEGEE. This CDR3 is built from 16 residues. The CDR3 spells CASSLGGSGVTDTQYF. The CDR3 DNA reads as TGTGCCAGCAGCTTGGGTGGTAGCGGTGTCACAGATACGCAGTATTTT.

In this sample, this clone turned up a few times. The chain recombines TRBV7-2 with TRBJ1-1; a weak D match, TRBD1 (6 bases). V was pared by 1 base and J by 3 bases, with 12 bases between. The CDR3 spans 15 residues. Germline V gene data show CDR1 as SGHTA and CDR2 as FQGNSA. Written as DNA, the CDR3 is TGTGCCAGCAGCTTAGGTGTAGGGGGTTACACTGAAGCTTTCTTT. This gives the protein CASSLGVGGYTEAFF.

V is TRBV6-1 and J is TRBJ2-7, with D perhaps TRBD2 (7 bases). Trimming stripped 1 base from V and 1 base from J, with 20 bases between. CDR3 size: 18 residues. CDR1 and CDR2 (germline): MNHNS, SASEGT. CDR3: CASSEEGRGAFNSYEQYF. The CDR3 DNA sequence: TGTGCCAGCAGTGAAGAGGGTCGGGGGGCGTTTAATTCCTACGAGCAGTACTTC.

The chain has TRBV5-1 and TRBJ1-2; D is unclear. CDR1 is SGHRS, CDR2 YFSETQ, per germline. V dropped 0 bases and J dropped 3 bases, with 12 bases sitting between them. CDR3 length: 15 amino acids. CDR3 in amino acids: CASSLGAVADYGYTF. CDR3 bases: TGCGCCAGCAGCTTGGGTGCGGTAGCCGACTATGGCTACACCTTC.

This clone has just one count. The rearrangement links TRBV21-1 to TRBJ2-5; the table assigns TRBD2, which was not confirmed against the DNA. TRBV21-1 is a recognized pseudogene. The length of the CDR3 is 14 residues. For the CDR3, the DNA is TGTGCCAGCAGCAAAGGCGAGGGTGGCGGGACCCAGTACTTC. This sequence encodes CASSKGEGGGTQYF.

This chain connects TRBV27 to TRBJ2-7, with 8 nucleotides matching TRBD2. The V gene's germline CDR1 is MNHEY and CDR2 SMNVEV (reference sequence). Trimming removed 3 bases from V and 4 bases from J; junction bases left unmatched: 5. This CDR3 contains 14 residues. CDR3 bases: TGTGCCAGCAGTTTGGCCGGGGGGGGGTACGAGCAGTACTTC. This gives the protein CASSLAGGGYEQYF.

This clone was counted only a few times. This rearrangement joins TRBV7-9 to TRBJ2-2, with D uncertain. The germline gives CDR1 SEHNR, CDR2 FQNEAQ (reference sequence). The germline V and J ends were trimmed by 3 bases and 4 bases, with 6 bases remaining between them. This CDR3 is built from 13 residues. In DNA, the CDR3 is TGTGCCAGCAGCTTGTTTAGCACCGGGGAGCTGTTTTTT. Protein product: CASSLFSTGELFF.

The V call is TRBV4-1, the J call TRBJ2-2; D is uncertain. CDR1 and CDR2 (germline): MGHRA, YSYEKL. V dropped 1 base and J dropped 5 bases, with 20 bases sitting between them. This CDR3 region has 18 residues. CDR3 bases: TGCGCCAGCAGCCAAGTTGCGATTGTTGTATACCCTACCGGGGAGCTGTTTTTT. It encodes CASSQVAIVVYPTGELFF.

The chain employs TRBV21-1 and TRBJ1-1; the table's D call of TRBD1 was not tested on the DNA. TRBV21-1 is annotated as a pseudogene. This CDR3 region has 12 residues. The CDR3 coding sequence is TGTGCCAGCAGCAAAGCTACAGGTGAAGCTTTCTTT. This encodes CASSKATGEAFF.

The V gene is TRBV10-3, the J gene TRBJ1-4, with D unresolved. CDR1 is ENHRY and CDR2 is SYGVKD in the germline V gene. V was shortened by 4 bases and J by 5 bases, with 8 bases between the two germline ends. The length of the CDR3 is 13 residues. CDR3 sequence reads: CAISARTNEKLFF. In nucleotides, the CDR3 is TGTGCCATCAGTGCCAGAACGAATGAAAAACTGTTTTTT.

This chain connects TRBV27 to TRBJ1-2; 11 bases align to TRBD1. With V trimmed by 0 bases and J by 3 bases, 3 bases remained unmatched. CDR3 length: 16 residues. CDR1 is MNHEY and CDR2 is SMNVEV in the germline V gene (reference sequence). In nucleotides, the CDR3 is TGTGCCAGCAGTTTATCCGGACAGGGGGCCTACTATGGCTACACCTTC. It specifies CASSLSGQGAYYGYTF.

The chain joins TRBV7-2 to TRBJ2-1, with 7 bases aligning to TRBD2. The CDR3 covers 14 residues. Trimming at V came to 3 bases and at J to 7 bases, leaving 6 bases not matched to a gene. From germline, CDR1 is SGHTA and CDR2 FQGNSA. CDR3 DNA: TGTGCCAGCAGCTTGCGAGCGGGGCGAAATGAGCAGTTCTTC. Protein product: CASSLRAGRNEQFF.

This chain connects TRBV5-1 to TRBJ2-3, with TRBD1 matching 10 bases. Per germline, CDR1 SGHRS and CDR2 YFSETQ. The V gene end was trimmed by 2 bases and the J gene end by 5 bases; junction bases not matched to a gene: 2. The CDR3 is 14 amino acids. This chain's CDR3 is CASSFGTGEDTQYF. The DNA for the CDR3 is TGCGCCAGCAGCTTTGGGACAGGGGAAGATACGCAGTATTTT.

J is TRBJ2-3 and V is TRBV5-4, with a possible D match to TRBD1 (6 bases). Germline values: CDR1 SGHNT, CDR2 YYREEE (reference sequence). The CDR3 spans 16 residues. The V end was cut by 0 bases, the J end by 11 bases, with 22 bases between. The CDR3 DNA reads TGTGCCAGCAGCTTGGCGTTGAGGGGACAAGAACGGGTGCAGTATTTT. Translated: CASSLALRGQERVQYF.

The J gene is TRBJ2-1, the V gene TRBV7-3; TRBD2 agrees at 11 bases. Germline V CDR1 and CDR2: SGHTA, FQGTGA. This CDR3 spans 15 amino acids. The V gene end was trimmed by 5 bases and the J gene end by 2 bases; junction bases not matched to a gene: 2. Here the CDR3 reads CASSLSGGAYNEQFF. The CDR3 DNA reads TGTGCCAGCAGCCTTAGCGGGGGGGCCTACAATGAGCAGTTCTTC.